Reported below is one TCR beta chain. This clone was observed a few times. What antigen it recognizes has not been identified. One base away there is no much larger clone; base qualities are not given. One collaborating source in Seattle enrolled patients during active infection and followed them longitudinally through the course of disease. Collaborating institutions collected whole blood in K2EDTA tubes following their own protocols. For TCRbeta analysis, collaborators shipped samples in one of three forms: frozen whole blood, isolated PBMCs, or DNA extracted from either of those sample types. For CDR1 and CDR2, the germline V gene (reference sequence) lists MNHEY and SMNVEV. Measured from the cysteine to the phenylalanine, the CDR3 is 15 residues long. Only the CDR3 part of the read is kept: 45 bases, read in frame from the first base. V is pruned by 5 bases and J by 5 bases, leaving 8 bases of the junction without a gene match.

The data derive from a study of blood T cell repertoires in COVID-19 (dated by TCRdb to 2018 to 2021). Study-wide context: Collaborator samples came from the United States, Italy and Spain and covered acute and convalescent phases of COVID-19. The material from the prospective study consisted of cDNA or gDNA derived from T cells, B-cell-depleted T cells, or PBMCs. Subjects who had been exposed to COVID-19, were actively infected with it, or had recovered from it provided the deeply sampled blood TCRbeta repertoires that made up the dataset. A freely available public database, intended as a resource for researchers studying the immune response to SARS-CoV-2, is where the repertoires were released. The samples were drawn from two sources: the first 160 participants of the ongoing ImmuneRACE study, and over 950 subjects contributed by 6 global collaborators. Nearly every sample came with metadata listing a de-identified subject ID, COVID-19 status, age in years and sex. Where available, HLA class I and class II types were taken from metadata supplied by the sample provider and were not determined by assay-based typing.

The immunoSEQ Assay, a bias-controlled multiplex PCR, was used to amplify TCRbeta CDR3 regions from genomic DNA. In the source study's methods: Within the assay, amplification of reference gene primers was used to estimate how many nucleated cells each sample contained. To quantify the absolute abundance of each unique TCRbeta CDR3 rearrangement, sequence reads were collapsed and filtered. For each sample, productive Simpson clonality was calculated as the square root of Simpson's diversity index across productive rearrangements. Held by TCRdb, this immuneACCESS table contains in-frame sequences only and omits some clones. Under half of the omission traces to an unresolved V gene where checked; the cause of the rest is unknown. The D gene and trimming were derived from the DNA, and the V and J assignments and clone size from that table. This sample comprises 200,000 to 250,000 clones, around 83% of them detected only once. The ten biggest clones cover less than 6% of the sample.

What the work shows at the level of the full study, not this receptor alone: The amount of clinical and demographic metadata varied by source and participant and was provided uncurated.

Sequencing used peripheral blood. This sequence originates from a woman aged 70-85 years with COVID-19, enrolled during active disease. The rearrangement joined TRBV27 to TRBJ2-2, with 7 bases aligning to TRBD1. For the CDR3, the sequence is CASSTGQVGTGELFF. The sequenced DNA is TGTGCCAGCAGTACAGGACAGGTCGGGACCGGGGAGCTGTTTTTT.